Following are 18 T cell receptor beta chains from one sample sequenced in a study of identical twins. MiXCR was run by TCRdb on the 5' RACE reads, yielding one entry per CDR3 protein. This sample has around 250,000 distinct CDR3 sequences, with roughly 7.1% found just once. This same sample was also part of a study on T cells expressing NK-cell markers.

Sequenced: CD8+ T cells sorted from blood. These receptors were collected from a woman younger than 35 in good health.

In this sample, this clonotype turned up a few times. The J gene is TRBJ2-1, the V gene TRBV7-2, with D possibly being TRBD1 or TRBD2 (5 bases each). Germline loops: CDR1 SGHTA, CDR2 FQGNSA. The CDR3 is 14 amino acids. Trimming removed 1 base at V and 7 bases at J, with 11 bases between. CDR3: CASSLVSGPNEQFF. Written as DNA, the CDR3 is TGTGCCAGCAGCTTAGTTTCGGGGCCTAATGAGCAGTTCTTC.

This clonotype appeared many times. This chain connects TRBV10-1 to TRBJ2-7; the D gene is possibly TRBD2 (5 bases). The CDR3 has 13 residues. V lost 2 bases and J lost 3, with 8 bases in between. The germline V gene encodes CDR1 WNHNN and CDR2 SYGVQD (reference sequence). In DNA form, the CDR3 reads TGCGCCAGCAGTGAGGGACTGAGCTACGAGCAGTACTTC. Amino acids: CASSEGLSYEQYF.

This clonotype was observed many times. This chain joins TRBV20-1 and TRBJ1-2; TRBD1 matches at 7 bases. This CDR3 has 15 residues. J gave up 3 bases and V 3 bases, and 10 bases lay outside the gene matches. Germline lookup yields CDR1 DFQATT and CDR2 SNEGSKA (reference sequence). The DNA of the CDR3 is TGCAGTGCTAGGGTGACAGGGAGCCTGCACTATGGCTACACCTTC. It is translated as CSARVTGSLHYGYTF.

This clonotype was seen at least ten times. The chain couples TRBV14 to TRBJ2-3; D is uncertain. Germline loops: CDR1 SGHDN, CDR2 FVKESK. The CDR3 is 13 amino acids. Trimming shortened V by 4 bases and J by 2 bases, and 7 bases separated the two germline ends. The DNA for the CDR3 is TGTGCCAGCAGCCTAGGGCTCACAGATACGCAGTATTTT. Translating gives CASSLGLTDTQYF.

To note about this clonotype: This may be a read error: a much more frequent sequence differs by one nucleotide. The CDR3 DNA reads as TGTGCCAGCAGACAATTCCCGGGACACTTCTACGAGCAGTACTTC. It translates to CASRQFPGHFYEQYF. The V gene is TRBV16, the J gene TRBJ2-7, with D perhaps TRBD1 (6 bases). The germline V gene has CDR1 KGHSY and CDR2 FQNENV. The CDR3 runs to 15 residues.

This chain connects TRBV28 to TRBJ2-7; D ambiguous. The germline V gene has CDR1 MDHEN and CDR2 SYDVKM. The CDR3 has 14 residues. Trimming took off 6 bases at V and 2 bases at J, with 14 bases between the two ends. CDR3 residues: CASRPAPVTYEQYF. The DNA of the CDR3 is TGTGCCAGCAGGCCCGCGCCCGTGACCTACGAGCAGTACTTC.

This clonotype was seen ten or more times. The CDR3 bases are TGCGCCAGCAGCCAAGTGTTTGGGACTAGTTCCGATACGCAGTATTTT. This gives the protein CASSQVFGTSSDTQYF. The chain links TRBV4-3 to TRBJ2-3, with TRBD2 matching over 8 bases. Germline V gives CDR1 LGHNA, CDR2 YSLEER. The length of the CDR3 is 16 residues. After removal of 1 base from V and 6 bases from J, the junction contained 9 bases not matched to a gene.

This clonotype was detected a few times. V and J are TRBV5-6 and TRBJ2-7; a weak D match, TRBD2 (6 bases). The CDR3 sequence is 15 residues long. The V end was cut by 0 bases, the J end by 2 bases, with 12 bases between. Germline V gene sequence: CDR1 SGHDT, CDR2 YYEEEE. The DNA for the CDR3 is TGTGCCAGCAGCTTGGGGGTCGGGGGTACCTACGAGCAGTACTTC. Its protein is CASSLGVGGTYEQYF.

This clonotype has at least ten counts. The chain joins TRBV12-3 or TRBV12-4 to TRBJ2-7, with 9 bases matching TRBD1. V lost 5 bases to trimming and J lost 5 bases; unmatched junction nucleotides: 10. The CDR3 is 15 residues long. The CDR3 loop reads CASSPRDRVTHEQYF. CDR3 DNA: TGTGCCAGCAGTCCGCGGGACAGGGTGACCCACGAGCAGTACTTC.

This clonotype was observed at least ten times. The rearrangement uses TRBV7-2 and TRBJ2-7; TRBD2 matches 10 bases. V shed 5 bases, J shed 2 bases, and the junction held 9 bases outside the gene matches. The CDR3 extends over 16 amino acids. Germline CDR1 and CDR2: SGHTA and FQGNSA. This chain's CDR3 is CASSRPGLAFPYEQYF. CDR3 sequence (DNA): TGTGCCAGCAGCCGACCGGGACTAGCGTTTCCCTACGAGCAGTACTTC.

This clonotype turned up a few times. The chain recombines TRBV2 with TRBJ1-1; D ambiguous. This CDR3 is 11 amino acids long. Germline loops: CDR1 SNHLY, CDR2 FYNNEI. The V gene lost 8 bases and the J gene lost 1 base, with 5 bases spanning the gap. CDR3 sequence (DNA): TGTGCCAGCCCTCGGAACACTGAAGCTTTCTTT. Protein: CASPRNTEAFF.

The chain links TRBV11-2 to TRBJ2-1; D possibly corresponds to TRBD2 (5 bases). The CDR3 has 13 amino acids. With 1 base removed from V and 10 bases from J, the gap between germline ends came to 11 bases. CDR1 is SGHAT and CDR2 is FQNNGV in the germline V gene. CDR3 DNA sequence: TGTGCCAGCAGCTTAGTCGGGGTTTTAGAGCAGTTCTTC. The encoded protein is CASSLVGVLEQFF.

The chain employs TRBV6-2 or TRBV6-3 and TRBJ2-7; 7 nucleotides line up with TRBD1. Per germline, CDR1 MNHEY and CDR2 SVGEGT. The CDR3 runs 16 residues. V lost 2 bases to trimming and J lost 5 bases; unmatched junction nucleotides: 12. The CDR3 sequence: CASSYDGDRVFNEQYF. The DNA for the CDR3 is TGTGCCAGCAGTTACGATGGAGACAGGGTCTTCAACGAGCAGTACTTC.

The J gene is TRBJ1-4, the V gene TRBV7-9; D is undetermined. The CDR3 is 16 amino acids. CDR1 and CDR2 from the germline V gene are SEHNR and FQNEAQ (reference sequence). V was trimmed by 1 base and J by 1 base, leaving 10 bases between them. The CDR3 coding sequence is TGTGCCAGCAGCTTAGGAACTGAACGAACTAATGAAAAACTGTTTTTT. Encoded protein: CASSLGTERTNEKLFF.

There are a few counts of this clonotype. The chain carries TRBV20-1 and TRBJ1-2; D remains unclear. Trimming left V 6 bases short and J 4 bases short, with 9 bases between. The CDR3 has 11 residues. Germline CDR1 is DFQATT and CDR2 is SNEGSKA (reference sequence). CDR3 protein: CSAPMPYGYTF. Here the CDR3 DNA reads TGCAGTGCCCCCATGCCCTATGGCTACACCTTC.

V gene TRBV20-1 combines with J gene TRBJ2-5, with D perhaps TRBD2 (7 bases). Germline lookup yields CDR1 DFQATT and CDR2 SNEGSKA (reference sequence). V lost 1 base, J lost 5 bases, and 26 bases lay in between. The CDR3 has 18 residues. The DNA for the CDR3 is TGCAGTGCTAGAGGTCTCCCCGGCGAGGGGGGGCCCGGGGAGACCCAGTACTTC. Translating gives CSARGLPGEGGPGETQYF.

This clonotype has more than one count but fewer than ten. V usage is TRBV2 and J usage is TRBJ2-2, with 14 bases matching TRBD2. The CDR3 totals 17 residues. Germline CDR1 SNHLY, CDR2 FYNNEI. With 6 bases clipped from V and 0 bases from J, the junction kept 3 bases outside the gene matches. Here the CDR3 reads CASRGLAGVANTGELFF. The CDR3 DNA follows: TGTGCCAGCAGGGGACTAGCGGGAGTAGCGAACACCGGGGAGCTGTTTTTT.

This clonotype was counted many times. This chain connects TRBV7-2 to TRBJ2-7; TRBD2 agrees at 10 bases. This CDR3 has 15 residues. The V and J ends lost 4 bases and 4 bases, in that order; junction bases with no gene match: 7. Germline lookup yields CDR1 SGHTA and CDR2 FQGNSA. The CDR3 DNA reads TGTGCCAGCAGCTGGGCTAGCGGGAGTACGTACGAGCAGTACTTC. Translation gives CASSWASGSTYEQYF.